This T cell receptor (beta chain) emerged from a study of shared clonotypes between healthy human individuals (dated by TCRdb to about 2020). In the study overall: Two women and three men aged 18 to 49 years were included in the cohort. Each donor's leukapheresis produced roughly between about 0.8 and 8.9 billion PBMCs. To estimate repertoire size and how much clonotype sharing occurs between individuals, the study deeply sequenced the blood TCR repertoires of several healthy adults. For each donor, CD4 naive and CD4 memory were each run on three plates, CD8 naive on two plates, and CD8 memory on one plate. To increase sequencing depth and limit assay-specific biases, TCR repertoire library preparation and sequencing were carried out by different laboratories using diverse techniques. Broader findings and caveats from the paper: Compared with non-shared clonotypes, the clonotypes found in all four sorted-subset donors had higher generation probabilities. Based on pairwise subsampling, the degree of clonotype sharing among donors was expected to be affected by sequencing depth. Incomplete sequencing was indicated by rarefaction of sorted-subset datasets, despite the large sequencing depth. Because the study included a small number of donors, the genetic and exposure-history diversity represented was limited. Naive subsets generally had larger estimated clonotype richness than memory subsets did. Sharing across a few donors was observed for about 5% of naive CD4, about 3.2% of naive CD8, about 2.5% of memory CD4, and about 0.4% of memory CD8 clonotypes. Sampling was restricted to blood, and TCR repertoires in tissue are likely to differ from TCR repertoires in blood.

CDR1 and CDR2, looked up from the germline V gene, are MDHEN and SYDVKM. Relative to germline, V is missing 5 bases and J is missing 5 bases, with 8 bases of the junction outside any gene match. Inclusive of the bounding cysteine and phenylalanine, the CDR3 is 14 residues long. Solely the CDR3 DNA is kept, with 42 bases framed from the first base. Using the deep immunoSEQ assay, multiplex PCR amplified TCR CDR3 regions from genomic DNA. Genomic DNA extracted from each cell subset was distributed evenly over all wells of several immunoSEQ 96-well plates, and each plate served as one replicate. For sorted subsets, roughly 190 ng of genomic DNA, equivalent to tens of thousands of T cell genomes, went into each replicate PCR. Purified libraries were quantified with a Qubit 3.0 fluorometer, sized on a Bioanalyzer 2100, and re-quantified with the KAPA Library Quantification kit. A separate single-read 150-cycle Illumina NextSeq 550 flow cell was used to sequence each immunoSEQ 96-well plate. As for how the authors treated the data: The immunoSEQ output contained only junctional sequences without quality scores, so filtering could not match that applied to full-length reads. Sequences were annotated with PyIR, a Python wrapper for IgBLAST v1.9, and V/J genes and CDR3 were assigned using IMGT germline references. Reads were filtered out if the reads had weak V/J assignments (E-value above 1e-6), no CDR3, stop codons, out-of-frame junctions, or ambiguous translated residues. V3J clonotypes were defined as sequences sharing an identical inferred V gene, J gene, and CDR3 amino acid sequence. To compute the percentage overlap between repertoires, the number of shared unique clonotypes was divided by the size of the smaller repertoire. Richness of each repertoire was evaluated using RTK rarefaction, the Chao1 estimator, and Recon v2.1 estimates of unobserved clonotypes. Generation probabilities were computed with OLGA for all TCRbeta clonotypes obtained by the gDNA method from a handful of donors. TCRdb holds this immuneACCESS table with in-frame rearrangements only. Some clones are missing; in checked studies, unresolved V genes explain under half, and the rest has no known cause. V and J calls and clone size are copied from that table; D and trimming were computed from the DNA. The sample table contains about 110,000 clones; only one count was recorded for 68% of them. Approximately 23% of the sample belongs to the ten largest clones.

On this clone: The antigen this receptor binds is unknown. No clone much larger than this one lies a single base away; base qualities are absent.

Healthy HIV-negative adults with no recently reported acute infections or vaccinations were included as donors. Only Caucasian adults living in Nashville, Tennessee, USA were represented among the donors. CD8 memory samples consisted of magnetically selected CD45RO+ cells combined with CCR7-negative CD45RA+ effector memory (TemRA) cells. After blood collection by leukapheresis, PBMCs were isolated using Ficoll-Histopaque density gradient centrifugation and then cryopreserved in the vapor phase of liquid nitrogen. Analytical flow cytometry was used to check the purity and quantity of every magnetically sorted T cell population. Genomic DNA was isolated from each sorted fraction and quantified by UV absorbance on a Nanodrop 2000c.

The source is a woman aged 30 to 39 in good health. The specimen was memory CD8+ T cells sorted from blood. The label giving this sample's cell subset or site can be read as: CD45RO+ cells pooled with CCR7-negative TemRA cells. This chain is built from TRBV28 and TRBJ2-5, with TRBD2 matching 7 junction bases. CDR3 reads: CASSERDDEETQYF. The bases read TGTGCCAGCAGTGAGCGGGACGACGAGGAGACCCAGTACTTC.